This TCR beta chain stems from a study of CD8 T cell repertoires and HIV-1 epitope variants. Across the whole study: Controls included no peptide, Ebola AY9 epitope, and a CMV, EBV, flu pool. Epitopes were three Gag families plus Nef HW9 and YT9.

Regarding the study as a whole: Fewer than ten TCR beta clonotypes were antigen-specific, roughly 6 apparently recognizing autologous or escape variants.

Clones were read by immunoSEQ multiplex PCR, and TCRdb kept only the in-frame ones, dropping some. This table has 80,000 to 95,000 clones, 74% appearing once. Trimming left V 3 bases short and J 7 bases short, with 13 bases between. Germline-derived CDR1 and CDR2 are ENHRY and SYGVKD. This CDR3 is 14 amino acids long. In the case of this clone: The target antigen is unknown.

This chain uses TRBV10-3 with TRBJ1-5; D unclear. The receptor comes from a male donor with HIV. Sequencing used uncultured baseline CD8+ T cells from peripheral blood mononuclear cells (PBMCs). The CDR3 region has the DNA TGTGCCATCAGTGACTTGTCCGACGGCCAGCCCCAGCATTTT. This sequence encodes CAISDLSDGQPQHF.